This T cell receptor beta chain was identified in a study of blood T cell repertoires in COVID-19. Study overall: T cells, B-cell-depleted T cells, or PBMCs provided the cDNA or gDNA that served as material.

V was clipped by 2 bases and J by 8 bases, with 12 bases between them. This CDR3 spans 13 amino acids. Germline CDR1 and CDR2: SGHAT and FQNNGV. The repertoire was sequenced with immunoSEQ multiplex PCR; TCRdb's copy has only in-frame clones and lacks some. The table shows around 230,000 clones, with about nine tenths occurring only once. Participants were placed into cohorts based on the clinical history they reported. The source material was PBMCs or T cells enriched from blood (not recorded which). The rearrangement joins TRBV11-2 to TRBJ1-2, with a weak D call TRBD1 (5 bases). The source of this sequence is a woman aged 40 to 50 with acute COVID-19. Written as DNA, the CDR3 is TGTGCCAGCAGCTTAAATCAGGGCGGCGGCTACACCTTC. The encoded protein is CASSLNQGGGYTF.